Presented here are 32 T cell receptor beta chains from one specimen sequenced in a study of blood T cell repertoires in COVID-19. The assay was immunoSEQ multiplex PCR, and TCRdb's table has in-frame clones only and misses some. This sample has about 300,000 clones; around nine tenths occur once, and the top ten carry 1.5% to 2%. Sequenced input: peripheral blood. The receptors were sampled from a woman in her 30s with COVID-19, enrolled during active disease.

This chain joins TRBV11-1 and TRBJ1-6; 7 bases fit TRBD1. There are 16 residues in the CDR3. CDR1 is SGHAT and CDR2 is FQDESV in the germline V gene (reference sequence). Trimming removed 5 bases from V and 2 bases from J; junction bases left unmatched: 6. The CDR3 loop reads CASSQNRGAYNSPLHF. CDR3 nucleotides: TGTGCCAGCAGCCAAAACAGGGGTGCCTATAATTCACCCCTCCACTTT. Full variable domain (outside the CDR3, taken from reference TRBV11-1 and TRBJ1-6): EAEVAQSPRYKITEKSQAVAFWCDPISGHATLYWYRQILGQGPELLVQFQDESVVDDSQLPKDRFSAERLKGVDSTLKIQPAELGDSAMYLCASSQNRGAYNSPLHFGNGTRLTVT.

The chain recombines TRBV4-2 with TRBJ1-6; D call uncertain. The length of the CDR3 is 15 residues. V was trimmed by 1 base and J by 2 bases, leaving 6 bases between them. Germline V gene lookup returns CDR1 LGHNA and CDR2 YNFKEQ. The DNA for the CDR3 is TGTGCCAGCAGCCAAGGACAAACCTATAATTCACCCCTCCACTTT. This encodes CASSQGQTYNSPLHF.

CDR3 coding DNA: TGCGCCAGCAGCTTGTTGGCGGACACTGAAGCTTTCTTT. Amino acid sequence: CASSLLADTEAFF. This chain uses TRBV5-1 with TRBJ1-1; D gene unclear. CDR1 is SGHRS and CDR2 is YFSETQ in the germline V gene. V lost 1 base and J lost 3, with 7 bases in between. The CDR3 spans 13 residues. Full variable domain (remainder filled in from reference TRBV5-1 and TRBJ1-1): KAGVTQTPRYLIKTRGQQVTLSCSPISGHRSVSWYQQTPGQGLQFLFEYFSETQRNKGNFPGRFSGRQFSNSRSEMNVSTLELGDSALYLCASSLLADTEAFFGQGTRLTVV.

The rearrangement joins TRBV5-6 to TRBJ1-1; D may be TRBD1 (6 bases). Germline V gene lookup returns CDR1 SGHDT and CDR2 YYEEEE. Trimming removed 2 bases at V and 7 bases at J, with 12 bases between. The CDR3 loop spans 13 amino acids. CDR3 bases: TGTGCCAGCAGCTTCCAAACGACAGGTGAAGCTTTCTTT. Translating it yields CASSFQTTGEAFF.

This CDR3 reads CASSVTGSGANVLTF. In DNA, the CDR3 is TGTGCCAGCAGCGTAACAGGGTCTGGGGCCAACGTCCTGACTTTC. The genes are TRBV9 and TRBJ2-6, with TRBD1 as a possible D gene (6 bases). V shed 1 base and J shed 1 base, with 6 bases lying between them. The length of the CDR3 is 15 residues. Per germline, CDR1 SGDLS and CDR2 YYNGEE.

The chain carries TRBV9 and TRBJ2-2, with 7 bases aligning to TRBD2. The CDR3 is 13 residues long. The germline V gene has CDR1 SGDLS and CDR2 YYNGEE. The V segment lost 4 bases and the J segment 6 bases; nucleotides outside the gene matches: 3. The CDR3 coding sequence is TGTGCCAGCAGCACCGCGGGGGCCGGGGAGCTGTTTTTT. It translates to CASSTAGAGELFF.

This chain uses TRBV9 with TRBJ1-1, with D unresolved. V shed 0 bases and J shed 1 base, with 7 bases lying between them. Germline V gene data show CDR1 as SGDLS and CDR2 as YYNGEE. CDR3 length equals 14 residues. The CDR3 region has the DNA TGTGCCAGCAGCGTAGCCCCAGGGAACACTGAAGCTTTCTTT. It specifies CASSVAPGNTEAFF.

The genes are TRBV6-5 and TRBJ1-3, with D tentatively TRBD1 (5 bases). Germline assignment: CDR1 MNHEY and CDR2 SVGAGI. V was trimmed by 0 bases and J by 0 bases, leaving 9 bases between them. The CDR3 has 16 residues. The CDR3, as DNA: TGTGCCAGCAGTTACTCCTCGGGGGTCTCTGGAAACACCATATATTTT. It yields the protein CASSYSSGVSGNTIYF.

The chain joins TRBV5-1 to TRBJ1-1; possibly TRBD1 for D (5 bases). The CDR3 covers 12 residues. The V end lost 3 bases, the J end lost 7 bases, and 10 bases lay between the germline ends. Germline V CDR1 and CDR2: SGHRS, YFSETQ. CDR3 sequence: CASSYQGLEAFF. The CDR3 DNA follows: TGCGCCAGCAGCTACCAGGGTCTTGAAGCTTTCTTT.

V usage is TRBV27 and J usage is TRBJ1-1; D is unresolved. Looked up from germline, CDR1 is MNHEY and CDR2 is SMNVEV (reference sequence). The CDR3 spans 13 residues. The germline V and J ends were trimmed by 3 bases and 3 bases, with 8 bases remaining between them. CDR3: CASSFMRDTEAFF. As DNA, the CDR3 is TGTGCCAGCAGTTTCATGAGGGACACTGAAGCTTTCTTT.

The chain couples TRBV9 to TRBJ2-1; 14 nucleotides align to TRBD2. The CDR3 is 15 amino acids. Germline CDR1 SGDLS, CDR2 YYNGEE. The V segment lost 6 bases and the J segment 8 bases; nucleotides outside the gene matches: 7. The CDR3: CASTKTSGGADEQFF. Here the CDR3 DNA reads TGTGCCAGCACCAAGACTAGCGGGGGGGCCGATGAGCAGTTCTTC. The whole variable domain, remainder taken from reference TRBV9 and TRBJ2-1, is DSGVTQTPKHLITATGQRVTLRCSPRSGDLSVYWYQQSLDQGLQFLIQYYNGEERAKGNILERFSAQQFPDLHSELNLSSLELGDSALYFCASTKTSGGADEQFFGPGTRLTVL.

This sequence joins TRBV6-5 and TRBJ2-2, with 7 bases lining up with TRBD2. The CDR3 covers 16 residues. V lost 6 bases and J lost 0; bases outside the gene matches: 7. Germline V CDR1 and CDR2: MNHEY, SVGAGI. CDR3 protein: CASSYIAGANTGELFF. CDR3 bases: TGTGCCAGCAGCTACATAGCGGGCGCGAACACCGGGGAGCTGTTTTTT.

This clone has a single count. The V call is TRBV6-2 or TRBV6-3, the J call TRBJ1-6, with TRBD1 matching 7 bases. Trimming removed 0 bases from V and 9 bases from J; junction bases left unmatched: 5. CDR1 and CDR2 from the germline V gene are MNHEY and SVGEGT. This CDR3 is built from 15 residues. The CDR3 spells CASSYSTGRSSPLHF. CDR3 bases: TGTGCCAGCAGTTACTCGACAGGGAGGAGTTCACCCCTCCACTTT.

The V call is TRBV11-3, the J call TRBJ1-1, with 8 bases identical to TRBD1. V lost 5 bases to trimming and J lost 9 bases; unmatched junction nucleotides: 8. Germline loops: CDR1 SGHNT, CDR2 YENEEA. This CDR3 comprises 13 residues. CDR3 in DNA: TGTGCCAGCAGCGGACAGGGAACGGGGCAAGCTTTCTTT. It encodes CASSGQGTGQAFF.

The chain carries TRBV29-1 and TRBJ1-6; a weak D match, TRBD1 (6 bases). V was trimmed by 5 bases and J by 8 bases, leaving 16 bases between them. The length of the CDR3 is 14 residues. The germline V gene has CDR1 SQVTM and CDR2 ANQGSEA. The CDR3 here is CSVSYGTGYSPLHF. In nucleotides, the CDR3 is TGCAGCGTTAGCTATGGTACAGGGTATTCACCCCTCCACTTT.

This clone appeared a single time. V and J are TRBV12-5 and TRBJ1-4; 8 bases align to TRBD1. The germline gives CDR1 LGHNT, CDR2 FRNRAP. The V segment lost 4 bases and the J segment 7 bases; nucleotides outside the gene matches: 5. The CDR3 runs 14 residues. This CDR3 is CASGSTGDGEKLFF. The DNA of the CDR3 is TGTGCTAGTGGTTCGACAGGGGATGGTGAAAAACTGTTTTTT. The complete variable domain, with remaining parts taken from reference TRBV12-5 and TRBJ1-4, reads DARVTQTPRHKVTEMGQEVTMRCQPILGHNTVFWYRQTMMQGLELLAYFRNRAPLDDSGMPKDRFSAEMPDATLATLKIQPSEPRDSAVYFCASGSTGDGEKLFFGSGTQLSVL.

This rearrangement joins TRBV21-1 to TRBJ1-3; the tabulated D call, TRBD1, remains unverified against the DNA. TRBV21-1 is reported as a pseudogene. This CDR3 region has 16 residues. This chain's CDR3 is CASHPVDRGPGNTIYF. DNA of the CDR3: TGTGCCAGCCACCCGGTGGACAGAGGGCCTGGAAACACCATATATTTT.

The genes are TRBV6-1 and TRBJ1-6; no definite D call. CDR1 is MNHNS, CDR2 SASEGT, per germline. The V gene lost 1 base and the J gene lost 8 bases, with 9 bases spanning the gap. The CDR3 length is 14 residues. For the CDR3, the DNA is TGTGCCAGCAGTGAAGGTATCGGGTATTCACCCCTCCACTTT. This codes for CASSEGIGYSPLHF.

The J gene is TRBJ1-2, the V gene TRBV2, with D unclear. The CDR3 covers 11 residues. Deletions cut 5 bases from V and 8 bases from J, with 9 bases between. Germline assignment: CDR1 SNHLY and CDR2 FYNNEI. Here the CDR3 DNA reads TGTGCCAGCAGTATATCGACAGGCTACACCTTC. Residues: CASSISTGYTF.

V gene TRBV21-1 combines with J gene TRBJ1-5; the table's D call TRBD1 went unverified against the DNA. TRBV21-1 is deemed a pseudogene. The CDR3 has 15 amino acids. CDR3 region: CASSAQGSSNQPQHF. CDR3 nucleotide sequence: TGTGCCAGCAGCGCACAGGGAAGTAGCAATCAGCCCCAGCATTTT.

The J gene is TRBJ1-2, the V gene TRBV28, with 7 bases lining up with TRBD1. The CDR3 totals 13 residues. CDR1 is MDHEN, CDR2 SYDVKM, per germline. With V trimmed by 6 bases and J by 5 bases, 6 bases remained unmatched. CDR3 protein: CASRKQGPYGYTF. DNA of the CDR3: TGTGCCAGCAGGAAACAGGGGCCGTATGGCTACACCTTC.

This rearrangement joins TRBV4-1 to TRBJ1-5; no clear D. V was shortened by 4 bases and J by 4 bases, with 14 bases between the two germline ends. This CDR3 has 15 residues. Germline values: CDR1 MGHRA, CDR2 YSYEKL. The CDR3 sequence is CASSPVAIGNQPQHF. The CDR3, as DNA: TGCGCCAGCAGCCCGGTCGCTATCGGGAATCAGCCCCAGCATTTT.

This clone has just a few counts. V gene TRBV28 combines with J gene TRBJ1-4; TRBD1 matches 12 bases. Germline CDR1 and CDR2: MDHEN and SYDVKM. The CDR3 consists of 17 residues. Unmatched junction bases numbered 12, after V lost 10 bases and J lost 3 bases. CDR3 DNA sequence: TGTGCCACCGGGGACAGGGGGCCCTCTGGGGCTAATGAAAAACTGTTTTTT. Its translation is CATGDRGPSGANEKLFF.

The sample holds one count of this clone. The V and J genes are TRBV5-1 and TRBJ2-2, with 7 bases matching TRBD1. Trimming took 5 bases from V and 4 from J; bases not matched to a gene: 14. The CDR3 has 17 amino acids. Germline CDR1 and CDR2: SGHRS and YFSETQ. The CDR3 bases are TGCGCCAGCAGAACCGACTTCAAAGGGGGCCTCACCGGGGAGCTGTTTTTT. This encodes CASRTDFKGGLTGELFF.

The V call is TRBV21-1, the J call TRBJ1-4; the tabulated D call, TRBD1, remains unverified against the DNA. TRBV21-1 is reported as a pseudogene. This CDR3 has 18 residues. For the CDR3, the DNA is TGTGCCAGCAGCAGACATCCGGGACAGGGTTCTACTAATGAAAAACTGTTTTTT. Residues: CASSRHPGQGSTNEKLFF.

The chain links TRBV2 to TRBJ1-5; perhaps TRBD1 as D (5 bases). V shed 4 bases and J shed 6 bases, with 13 bases lying between them. From germline, CDR1 is SNHLY and CDR2 FYNNEI. This CDR3 is 14 amino acids long. This CDR3 is CASSGERGSQPQHF. The CDR3 nucleotides read TGTGCCAGCAGTGGAGAACGGGGGAGTCAGCCCCAGCATTTT.

The chain employs TRBV25-1 and TRBJ1-2, with 8 bases lining up with TRBD1. The V segment lost 2 bases and the J segment 5 bases; nucleotides outside the gene matches: 7. This CDR3 has 15 amino acids. From germline, CDR1 is MGHDK and CDR2 SYGVNS. The DNA of the CDR3 is TGTGCCAGCAGTGAACCGACAGGGGCGGGGTATGGCTACACCTTC. This codes for CASSEPTGAGYGYTF.

The V gene is TRBV19, the J gene TRBJ2-1, with 13 nucleotides matching TRBD2. The V gene end was trimmed by 4 bases and the J gene end by 5 bases; junction bases not matched to a gene: 2. This CDR3 is 15 amino acids long. The germline gives CDR1 LNHDA, CDR2 SQIVND (reference sequence). In DNA form, the CDR3 reads TGTGCCAGTAGTAGGACTAGCGGGGGACACAATGAGCAGTTCTTC. This encodes CASSRTSGGHNEQFF.

The chain is built from TRBV9 and TRBJ1-1; 8 positions match TRBD1. Looked up from germline, CDR1 is SGDLS and CDR2 is YYNGEE. J was trimmed by 0 bases and V by 0 bases; bases with no gene match: 7. The CDR3 is made up of 17 amino acids. The DNA for the CDR3 is TGTGCCAGCAGCGTAGAGGGACAGGCCCTCCTGAACACTGAAGCTTTCTTT. Translating gives CASSVEGQALLNTEAFF.

The rearrangement links TRBV5-6 to TRBJ2-4, with a tentative D call TRBD1 (5 bases). CDR3 length: 16 residues. Trimming took 2 bases from V and 1 from J, leaving 13 bases between them. Germline CDR1 and CDR2: SGHDT and YYEEEE. The CDR3 sequence: CASSFRGSGAKNIQYF. The CDR3 DNA reads TGTGCCAGCAGCTTTAGGGGTAGTGGGGCCAAAAACATTCAGTACTTC.

The chain couples TRBV6-4 to TRBJ2-3, with 10 bases matching TRBD1. This CDR3 region has 14 residues. V trimming: 3 bases; J trimming: 3 bases; junction bases outside the gene matches: 0. The germline V gene encodes CDR1 MRHNA and CDR2 SNTAGT. The CDR3 sequence is CASSEGQGTDTQYF. The CDR3 DNA sequence: TGTGCCAGCAGTGAGGGACAGGGGACAGATACGCAGTATTTT.

The chain combines TRBV2 with TRBJ1-2; 10 nucleotides agree with TRBD1. Germline V gives CDR1 SNHLY, CDR2 FYNNEI. The CDR3 is made up of 12 amino acids. J was trimmed by 8 bases and V by 7 bases; bases with no gene match: 4. The chain's CDR3 is CASKGQGKGYTF. In DNA form, the CDR3 reads TGTGCCAGCAAGGGACAGGGGAAGGGCTACACCTTC. Full variable domain (outside the CDR3, taken from reference TRBV2 and TRBJ1-2): EPEVTQTPSHQVTQMGQEVILRCVPISNHLYFYWYRQILGQKVEFLVSFYNNEISEKSEIFDDQFSVERPDGSNFTLKIRSTKLEDSAMYFCASKGQGKGYTFGSGTRLTVV.